The 9 T cell receptor beta chains in this list originate from one sample, sequenced in a study of blood T cells in healthy people across ages. A J-beta primer mix and a sample-barcoded 5' primer were used in a second PCR of roughly 6 to 11 cycles. TCRdb re-called the 5' RACE reads with MiXCR, one entry per CDR3 protein. This table has 800,000 to 950,000 distinct CDR3 sequences, about 48% appearing once. Sequenced: blood. The receptors were sampled from a man aged 25-40 years in good health.

The rearrangement uses TRBV7-8 and TRBJ1-1; D gene uncertain. The CDR3 is 15 amino acids. V dropped 1 base and J dropped 3 bases, with 12 bases sitting between them. Looked up from germline, CDR1 is SGHVS and CDR2 is FQNEAQ. CDR3 bases: TGTGCCAGCAGCTTAGTAAACCGATGGGACACTGAAGCTTTCTTT. It is translated as CASSLVNRWDTEAFF. Drawing the rest from reference TRBV7-8 and TRBJ1-1, the complete variable domain is GAGVSQSPRYKVAKRGQDVALRCDPISGHVSLFWYQQALGQGPEFLTYFQNEAQLDKSGLPSDRFFAERPEGSVSTLKIQRTQQEDSAVYLCASSLVNRWDTEAFFGQGTRLTVV.

Concerning this clonotype itself: This clone may be a read error of a much larger clone one base away. This chain joins TRBV7-2 and TRBJ2-5; 8 bases line up with TRBD2. Germline lookup yields CDR1 SGHTA and CDR2 FQGNSA. The junction had 9 bases not matched to a gene; V was cut back by 1 base and J by 11 bases. CDR3 length: 14 amino acids. This chain's CDR3 is CASSLGLANNEQYF. The CDR3 nucleotides read TGTGCCAGCAGCTTAGGACTAGCGAACAATGAGCAGTACTTC. The full variable domain, completed using reference TRBV7-2 and TRBJ2-5, is GAGVSQSPSNKVTEKGKDVELRCDPISGHTALYWYRQSLGQGLEFLIYFQGNSAPDKSGLPSDRFSAERTGGSVSTLTIQRTQQEDSAVYLCASSLGLANNEQYFGPGTRLLVL.

The chain combines TRBV5-1 with TRBJ2-5; 14 positions match TRBD2. This CDR3 has 17 amino acids. Germline values: CDR1 SGHRS, CDR2 YFSETQ. V lost 3 bases, J lost 2 bases, and 6 bases stayed unmatched. DNA for the CDR3: TGCGCCAGCAGCTCCGGGACTAGCGGGGGTCGACAAGAGACCCAGTACTTC. This sequence encodes CASSSGTSGGRQETQYF.

J is TRBJ1-1 and V is TRBV24-1, with D perhaps matching TRBD1 (6 bases). The CDR3 contains 15 residues. Germline V gives CDR1 KGHDR, CDR2 SFDVKD. V lost 4 bases to trimming and J lost 1 base, with 12 bases between them. CDR3 residues: CATSEKQGKNTEAFF. Here the CDR3 DNA reads TGTGCCACCAGTGAAAAACAGGGTAAGAACACTGAAGCTTTCTTT.

The V and J genes are TRBV20-1 and TRBJ2-3; 8 nucleotides align to TRBD2. Germline V gene lookup returns CDR1 DFQATT and CDR2 SNEGSKA (reference sequence). This CDR3 is built from 18 residues. V lost 0 bases and J lost 0; bases outside the gene matches: 11. CDR3 DNA sequence: TGCAGTGCTAGAGAGCGTCGGCGGGGGGCCCTCAGCACAGATACGCAGTATTTT. It encodes CSARERRRGALSTDTQYF.

This chain uses TRBV29-1 with TRBJ2-7, with TRBD1 matching over 7 bases. CDR1 is SQVTM, CDR2 ANQGSEA, per germline. V was clipped by 6 bases and J by 0 bases; unmatched bases: 5. This CDR3 comprises 13 residues. The CDR3: CSVTGDSSYEQYF. The CDR3 DNA is TGCAGCGTCACAGGGGACAGCTCCTACGAGCAGTACTTC.

The chain employs TRBV7-8 and TRBJ2-1, with 8 bases fitting TRBD2. The end of the DNA fits TRBJ2-7 better, so the J call may be wrong. This CDR3 is 17 amino acids long. Germline CDR1 SGHVS, CDR2 FQNEAQ. CDR3: CANSLEFVSGGSYEQYF. CDR3 DNA: TGTGCTAACAGCTTAGAGTTTGTCAGCGGGGGCTCCTACGAGCAGTACTTC.

The CDR3 sequence is CATCTGGSYNEQFF. The CDR3 DNA is TGTGCCACCTGCACAGGGGGCTCCTACAATGAGCAGTTCTTC. The chain employs TRBV6-5 and TRBJ2-1, with 8 bases fitting TRBD1. Germline CDR1 is MNHEY and CDR2 is SVGAGI. This CDR3 spans 14 amino acids. The V segment lost 10 bases and the J segment 0 bases; nucleotides outside the gene matches: 5.

This clonotype came up many times. The J gene is TRBJ2-7, the V gene TRBV20-1; D is unclear. CDR1 and CDR2 (germline): DFQATT, SNEGSKA (reference sequence). The CDR3 consists of 15 residues. V lost 0 bases and J 2 bases, leaving 14 bases between the germline ends. The CDR3 spells CSARDPARWTYEQYF. In DNA, the CDR3 is TGCAGTGCTAGAGATCCTGCCAGGTGGACCTACGAGCAGTACTTC.